The text below deals with one T cell receptor (beta chain). A read error is possible here, since a much larger clone lies one base away. Hyperthyroidism patients had new diagnoses, durations under 2 months, and ages of 18 to 65. This sample was taken from a study of Graves' ophthalmopathy and Graves' hyperthyroidism. The CDR3 is made up of 15 amino acids. Germline CDR1 and CDR2: SNHLY and FYNNEI. The authors amplified TCR beta CDR3 regions, and they did so from RNA transcripts for repertoire sequencing. The authors performed first-round RT-PCR with HTBI primers and then a second-round multiplex PCR. TCRdb used MiXCR to reprocess the multiplex PCR reads, holding one entry per CDR3 protein. The table records about 620,000 distinct CDR3 sequences, roughly 20% of them present only once.

The sample consisted of peripheral blood. The chain combines TRBV2 with TRBJ1-1; 8 bases agree with TRBD1. The sequence came from a woman in her late teens or twenties with stable Graves' hyperthyroidism. Some clones in this sample may be carry-over from other donors' samples. The CDR3 bases are TGTGCCAGTAGGTATCTGACAGGGGAAAACACTGAAGCTTGCTTT. Encoded protein: CASRYLTGENTEACF.